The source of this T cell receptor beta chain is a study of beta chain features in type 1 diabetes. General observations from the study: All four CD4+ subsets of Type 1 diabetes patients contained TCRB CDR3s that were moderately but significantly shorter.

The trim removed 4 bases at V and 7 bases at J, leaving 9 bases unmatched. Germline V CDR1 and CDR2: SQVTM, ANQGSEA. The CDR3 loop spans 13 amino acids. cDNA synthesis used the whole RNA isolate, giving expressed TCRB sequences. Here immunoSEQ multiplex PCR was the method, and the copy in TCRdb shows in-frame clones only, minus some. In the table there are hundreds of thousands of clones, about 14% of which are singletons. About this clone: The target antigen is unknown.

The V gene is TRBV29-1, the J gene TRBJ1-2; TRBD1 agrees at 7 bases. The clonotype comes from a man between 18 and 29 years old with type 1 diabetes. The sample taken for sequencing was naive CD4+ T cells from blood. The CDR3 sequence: CSVGGQVGFGYTF. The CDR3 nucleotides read TGCAGCGTTGGCGGACAGGTCGGTTTTGGCTACACCTTC. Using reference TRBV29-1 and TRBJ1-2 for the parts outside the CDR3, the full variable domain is SAVISQKPSRDICQRGTSLTIQCQVDSQVTMMFWYRQQPGQSLTLIATANQGSEATYESGFVIDKFPISRPNLTFSTLTVSNMSPEDSSIYLCSVGGQVGFGYTFGSGTRLTVV.